The clone carrying this TCR beta chain was picked up a small number of times. Antigen: not known. The J segment lost 2 bases and the V segment lost 4 bases, leaving 5 bases of the junction unmatched. The CDR3 covers 15 residues. Germline V gene lookup returns CDR1 SEHNR and CDR2 FQNEAQ (reference sequence). TCRdb used MiXCR to reprocess the PCR reads, holding one entry per CDR3 protein. The sample includes 600,000 to 650,000 distinct CDR3 sequences, roughly 21% of them seen just once. The record originates from a study of molecular identifiers for immune sequencing clone quantification. Notes on the study in general: Under 1% of molecules in naive cells, but over 98% of effector molecules, belonged to clones above 20 RNA copies.

V is TRBV7-9 and J is TRBJ2-7, with 10 bases fitting TRBD1. The sequenced material came from naive CD8+ T cells from blood, with Jurkat cell RNA spiked in. As for subset: FACS-sorted CD8+CD4-CCR7+CD45RA+ naive T cells. The TCR originated in a human donor in good health. Some libraries in this study had Jurkat cell RNA spiked in. CDR3 region: CASSWGQGTTYEQYF. CDR3 DNA sequence: TGTGCCAGCAGCTGGGGACAGGGGACAACCTACGAGCAGTACTTC.